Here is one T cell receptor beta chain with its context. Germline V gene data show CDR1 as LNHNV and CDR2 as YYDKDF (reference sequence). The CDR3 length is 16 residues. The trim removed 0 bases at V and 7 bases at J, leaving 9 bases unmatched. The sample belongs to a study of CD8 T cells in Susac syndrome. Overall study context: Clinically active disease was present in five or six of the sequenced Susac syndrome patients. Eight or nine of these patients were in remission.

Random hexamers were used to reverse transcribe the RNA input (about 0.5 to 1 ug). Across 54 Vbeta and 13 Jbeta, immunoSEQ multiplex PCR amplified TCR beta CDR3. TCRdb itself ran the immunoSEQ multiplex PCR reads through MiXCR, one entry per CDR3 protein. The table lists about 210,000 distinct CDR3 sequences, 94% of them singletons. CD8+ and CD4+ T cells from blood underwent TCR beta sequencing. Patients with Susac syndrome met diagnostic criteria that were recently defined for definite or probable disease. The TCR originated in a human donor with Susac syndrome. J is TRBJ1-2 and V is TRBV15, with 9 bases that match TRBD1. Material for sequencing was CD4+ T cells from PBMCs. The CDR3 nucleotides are TGTGCCACCAGCAGAGATAGGGGACAGGGCTTCTCTGGCTACACCTTC. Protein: CATSRDRGQGFSGYTF. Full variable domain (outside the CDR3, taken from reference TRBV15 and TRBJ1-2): DAMVIQNPRYQVTQFGKPVTLSCSQTLNHNVMYWYQQKSSQAPKLLFHYYDKDFNNEADTPDNFQSRRPNTSFCFLDIRSPGLGDTAMYLCATSRDRGQGFSGYTFGSGTRLTVV.